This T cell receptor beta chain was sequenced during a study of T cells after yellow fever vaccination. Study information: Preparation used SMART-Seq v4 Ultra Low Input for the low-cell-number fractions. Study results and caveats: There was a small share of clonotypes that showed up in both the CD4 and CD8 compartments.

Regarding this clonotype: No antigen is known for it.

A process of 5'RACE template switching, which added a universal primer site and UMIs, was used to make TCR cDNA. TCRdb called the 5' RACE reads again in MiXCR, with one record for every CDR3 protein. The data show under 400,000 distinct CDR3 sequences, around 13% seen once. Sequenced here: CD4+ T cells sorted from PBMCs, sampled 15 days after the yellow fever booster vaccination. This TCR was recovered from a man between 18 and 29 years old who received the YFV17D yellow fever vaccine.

The CDR3 bases are TGCAGTGCCCCGAGGGCGGGGGGTAAAGAGACCCAGTACTTC. It translates to CSAPRAGGKETQYF. V and J are TRBV20-1 and TRBJ2-5, with 8 bases matching TRBD2. CDR3 length equals 14 residues. Germline V CDR1 and CDR2: DFQATT, SNEGSKA (reference sequence). J gave up 3 bases and V 6 bases, and 9 bases lay outside the gene matches.